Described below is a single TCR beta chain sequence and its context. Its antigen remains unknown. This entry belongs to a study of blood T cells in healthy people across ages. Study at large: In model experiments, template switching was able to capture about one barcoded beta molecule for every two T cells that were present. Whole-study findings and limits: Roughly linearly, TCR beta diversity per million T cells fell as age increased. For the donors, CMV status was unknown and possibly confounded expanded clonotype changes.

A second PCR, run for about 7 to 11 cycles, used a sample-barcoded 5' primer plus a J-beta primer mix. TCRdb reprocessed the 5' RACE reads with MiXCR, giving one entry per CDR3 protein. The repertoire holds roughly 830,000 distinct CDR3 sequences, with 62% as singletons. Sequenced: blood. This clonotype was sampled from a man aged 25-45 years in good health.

For the CDR3, the DNA is TGTGCCAGCAGTTATCCCGACAGGGCCTACGAGCAGTACTTC. Translated, it gives CASSYPDRAYEQYF. The chain joins TRBV6-2 or TRBV6-3 to TRBJ2-7; TRBD1 matches 7 bases. Per germline, CDR1 MNHEY and CDR2 SVGEGT. The trim removed 3 bases at V and 2 bases at J, leaving 4 bases unmatched. The CDR3 contains 14 residues.